These T cell receptor beta chains were read from a single sample in a study of cytomegalovirus exposure and HLA in healthy donors. Method: immunoSEQ multiplex PCR; TCRdb's copy keeps in-frame clones and lacks some. The profile shows about 190,000 clones, roughly four fifths of them singletons. Source material: PBMCs. The origin of the receptors is a man over 45 in good health and CMV-seronegative. Both conserved end residues are part of each CDR3. The order of the fields is J gene, V gene, CDR3 protein.

j_gene: TRBJ1-2; v_gene: TRBV5-5; CDR3aa: CASSWGEQGAYGYTF
j_gene: TRBJ2-3; v_gene: TRBV5-1; CDR3aa: CASSLSLTDTQYF
j_gene: TRBJ2-2; v_gene: TRBV6-5; CDR3aa: CASSWTSGRGELFF
j_gene: TRBJ1-4; v_gene: TRBV18; CDR3aa: CASSPPGQGNEKLFF
j_gene: TRBJ2-3; v_gene: TRBV7-2; CDR3aa: CASSLVGLAGSTDTQYF
j_gene: TRBJ2-3; v_gene: TRBV11-2; CDR3aa: CASSLVTGFPDTQYF
j_gene: TRBJ2-1; v_gene: TRBV6-5; CDR3aa: CASSYLLAEGGNEQFF
j_gene: TRBJ2-3; v_gene: TRBV7-6; CDR3aa: CASSLAGAGGTDTQYF
j_gene: TRBJ1-6; v_gene: TRBV19; CDR3aa: CASSIMGQLSSPLHF
j_gene: TRBJ2-3; v_gene: TRBV4-2; CDR3aa: CASSQDLRAGGEADTQYF
j_gene: TRBJ1-1; v_gene: TRBV5-1; CDR3aa: CASRSQGAVGVTEAFF
j_gene: TRBJ2-2; v_gene: TRBV28; CDR3aa: CASIGGENTGELFF
j_gene: TRBJ2-5; v_gene: TRBV7-7; CDR3aa: CASSLGTSGRAQYF
j_gene: TRBJ2-3; v_gene: TRBV5-1; CDR3aa: CASRSGTSGGRRDTQYF
j_gene: TRBJ2-4; v_gene: TRBV19; CDR3aa: CASSIAGSGGRNIQYF
j_gene: .; v_gene: TRBV11-3; CDR3aa: CASSPRDRTYEQYF
j_gene: TRBJ2-3; v_gene: TRBV7-6; CDR3aa: CASSLLVEGAHTDTQYF
j_gene: TRBJ1-6; v_gene: TRBV27; CDR3aa: CASSRDTPYNSPLHF
j_gene: TRBJ1-2; v_gene: TRBV29-1; CDR3aa: CSVDERQTNYGYTF
j_gene: TRBJ1-4; v_gene: TRBV4-3; CDR3aa: CASSQDLGQGEKLFF
j_gene: TRBJ1-5; v_gene: TRBV19; CDR3aa: CASSTSQGWSNQPQHF
j_gene: TRBJ2-3; v_gene: TRBV6-5; CDR3aa: CASSYGGAEADTQYF
j_gene: TRBJ2-3; v_gene: TRBV6-5; CDR3aa: CASSSTDTDTQYF
j_gene: TRBJ2-7; v_gene: TRBV5-4; CDR3aa: CASSPEGGRAHEQYF
j_gene: TRBJ1-4; v_gene: TRBV4-3; CDR3aa: CASSQDPTATNEKLFF
j_gene: TRBJ1-2; v_gene: TRBV28; CDR3aa: CASSTGQGTGFYGYTF
j_gene: TRBJ2-7; v_gene: TRBV7-8; CDR3aa: CASSLVEGFEQYF
j_gene: TRBJ2-7; v_gene: TRBV7-9; CDR3aa: CASSEVGGLAGAYEQYF
j_gene: TRBJ1-2; v_gene: TRBV6-1; CDR3aa: CASSSGTGALYGYTF
j_gene: TRBJ2-7; v_gene: TRBV14; CDR3aa: CASSQEGRGSLNEQYF
j_gene: TRBJ1-2; v_gene: TRBV5-1; CDR3aa: CASSGGTATIYGYTF
j_gene: TRBJ2-1; v_gene: TRBV7-9; CDR3aa: CASSPQAASYNEQFF
j_gene: TRBJ2-5; v_gene: TRBV28; CDR3aa: CLTWGGSLTKPNF
j_gene: TRBJ1-5; v_gene: TRBV2; CDR3aa: CASGRQAHSNQPQHF
j_gene: TRBJ2-3; v_gene: TRBV11-1; CDR3aa: CASSLEERRADTQYF
j_gene: TRBJ2-5; v_gene: TRBV19; CDR3aa: CASRDIYQETQYF
j_gene: TRBJ1-5; v_gene: TRBV18; CDR3aa: CASSAILRGKSNQPQHF
j_gene: TRBJ2-7; v_gene: TRBV7-3; CDR3aa: CASSLNAGASSYEQYF
j_gene: TRBJ2-3; v_gene: TRBV6-5; CDR3aa: CASGNRGPTDTQYF
j_gene: TRBJ2-7; v_gene: TRBV7-2; CDR3aa: CASSSLSGAGGYEQYF
j_gene: TRBJ1-6; v_gene: TRBV18; CDR3aa: CASSGTGSSPLHF
j_gene: TRBJ1-2; v_gene: TRBV7-2; CDR3aa: CASSQEWGRDGYTF
j_gene: TRBJ2-7; v_gene: TRBV6-5; CDR3aa: CASSLRDRTYEQYF
j_gene: .; v_gene: TRBV20-1; CDR3aa: CSARNEQYF
j_gene: TRBJ1-6; v_gene: TRBV19; CDR3aa: CASSIAGVNSPLHF
j_gene: TRBJ2-3; v_gene: TRBV25-1; CDR3aa: CASIGSGIGQYF
j_gene: TRBJ1-5; v_gene: TRBV4-1; CDR3aa: CASSRVPGQGERPQHF
j_gene: TRBJ1-5; v_gene: TRBV25-1; CDR3aa: CASSYSNQPQHF
j_gene: TRBJ2-2; v_gene: TRBV12-5; CDR3aa: CASGFELFNTGELFF
j_gene: TRBJ2-6; v_gene: TRBV15; CDR3aa: CATSRGGTGGGGANVLTF